The sequence of this TCR beta chain was determined in a study of post-analysis software for immune sequencing data. Study conclusions and caveats: With TRBV5-6, TRBV5-1 and TRBV20-1 included, about five TRBV segments were more frequent in patients than in controls. Compared with controls, patients showed significantly lower normalized Chao1 diversity.

Prepared TCR beta cDNA libraries contained unique molecular identifiers. TCRdb used MiXCR to reprocess the PCR reads, holding one entry per CDR3 protein. This sample carries 450,000 or so distinct CDR3 sequences, approximately 45% of them seen once, and the ten largest clones take around 10%. J lost 3 bases, V lost 0 bases, and 7 bases had no gene match. The germline V gene has CDR1 DFQATT and CDR2 SNEGSKA (reference sequence). There are 15 residues in the CDR3. This clonotype has just a few counts. The target antigen is unknown. Sequencing was performed on blood. The gene calls are TRBV20-1 and TRBJ2-7, with 8 nucleotides matching TRBD2. The clonotype was recovered from a girl aged 10-17 years with multiple sclerosis. CDR3 sequence (DNA): TGCAGTGCTAGAGATCTGGCGGGAGGCCACTACGAGCAGTACTTC. This codes for CSARDLAGGHYEQYF.